This TCR beta chain was sequenced during a study of blood T cell repertoires in COVID-19. In its sample, this clone was seen once. From germline, CDR1 is MNHEY and CDR2 SVGEGT. The J segment lost 6 bases and the V segment lost 2 bases, leaving 14 bases of the junction unmatched. The CDR3 totals 20 residues. Authors' data handling: Cell counts per sample came from amplifying reference gene primers. Profiling relied on immunoSEQ multiplex PCR, and the TCRdb table lists in-frame clones only, not all of them. The DNA gave D and trimming, while V, J and clone size come from that table. The repertoire holds about 38,000 clones, with 90% as singletons.

The rearrangement links TRBV6-2 or TRBV6-3 to TRBJ2-1; 15 nucleotides align to TRBD2. The sample consisted of peripheral blood. The source of this sequence is a man aged 55 to 69 with active or convalescent COVID-19. The CDR3 region is CASSYPSRTSGRASFNEQFF. For the CDR3, the DNA is TGTGCCAGCAGTTACCCTTCCCGGACTAGCGGGAGGGCCTCGTTCAATGAGCAGTTCTTC.